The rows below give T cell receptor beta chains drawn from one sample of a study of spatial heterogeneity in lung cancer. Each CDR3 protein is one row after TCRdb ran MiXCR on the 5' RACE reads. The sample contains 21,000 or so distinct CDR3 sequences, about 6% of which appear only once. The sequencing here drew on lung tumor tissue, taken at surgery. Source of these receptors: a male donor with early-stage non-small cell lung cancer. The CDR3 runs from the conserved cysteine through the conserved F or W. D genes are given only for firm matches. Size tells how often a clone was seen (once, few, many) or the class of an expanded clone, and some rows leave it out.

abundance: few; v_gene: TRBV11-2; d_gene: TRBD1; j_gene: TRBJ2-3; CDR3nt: TGTGCCAGCAGTCCGAACAGGGGGGATACGCAGTATTTT; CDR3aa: CASSPNRGDTQYF
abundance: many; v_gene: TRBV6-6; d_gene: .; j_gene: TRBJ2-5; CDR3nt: TGTGCCAGCAGTTACGGGCCAGGGACGTCGAAGACCCAGTACTTC; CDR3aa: CASSYGPGTSKTQYF
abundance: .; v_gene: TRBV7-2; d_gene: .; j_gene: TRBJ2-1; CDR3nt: TGTGCCAGCAGCTTGGGGCTGGTAGACCAGATATTTCAGCTCTTC; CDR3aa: CASSLGLVDQIFQLF
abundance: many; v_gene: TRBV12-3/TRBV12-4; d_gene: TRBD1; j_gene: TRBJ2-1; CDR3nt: TGTGCCAGCAGTCCTTCTCCGGGACAGGGATACAATGAGCAGTTCTTC; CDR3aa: CASSPSPGQGYNEQFF
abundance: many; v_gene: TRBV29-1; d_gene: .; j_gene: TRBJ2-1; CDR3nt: TGCAGCGCAATTCCGGGACTCGGTGAGCAGTTCTTC; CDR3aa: CSAIPGLGEQFF
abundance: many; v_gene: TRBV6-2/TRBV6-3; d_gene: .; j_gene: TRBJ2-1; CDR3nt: TGTGCCAGCAGTTCCCAGTGGGGTGAGCAGTTCTTC; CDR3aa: CASSSQWGEQFF
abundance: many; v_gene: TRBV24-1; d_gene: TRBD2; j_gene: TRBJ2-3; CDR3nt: TGTGCCACCAGTGACCAGCGGGGGGAAGGCACAGATACGCAGTATTTT; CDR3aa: CATSDQRGEGTDTQYF
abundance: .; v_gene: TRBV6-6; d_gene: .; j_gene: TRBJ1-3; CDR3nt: TGTGCCAGCAGTTACTCACAGGGAGGCCACACCATATATTTT; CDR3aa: CASSYSQGGHTIYF
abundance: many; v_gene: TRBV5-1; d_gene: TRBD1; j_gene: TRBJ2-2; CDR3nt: TGCGCCAGCAGCGCCTGGACAGGGACGAACACCGGGGAGCTGTTTTTT; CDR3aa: CASSAWTGTNTGELFF
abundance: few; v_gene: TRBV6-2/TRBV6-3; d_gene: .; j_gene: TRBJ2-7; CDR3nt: TGTGCCAGCCCCCGATCACTAATCTACGAGCAGTACTTC; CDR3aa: CASPRSLIYEQYF
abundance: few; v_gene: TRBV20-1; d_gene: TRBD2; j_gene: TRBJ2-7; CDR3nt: TGCAGTGCTAGAGAACTCGGGAGGGTCTCCTACGAGCAGTACTTC; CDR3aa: CSARELGRVSYEQYF
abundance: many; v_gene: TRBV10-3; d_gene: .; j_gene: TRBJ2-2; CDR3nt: TGTGCCATCAGATTCCCGACGGTGGGTTTAAACACCGGGGAGCTGTTTTTT; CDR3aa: CAIRFPTVGLNTGELFF
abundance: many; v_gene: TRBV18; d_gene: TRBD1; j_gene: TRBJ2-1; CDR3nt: TGTGCCAGCTCACCCGGGACAGATGAGCAGTTCTTC; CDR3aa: CASSPGTDEQFF
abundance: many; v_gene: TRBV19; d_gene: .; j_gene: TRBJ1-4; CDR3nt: TGTGCCAGTATGCGAAGAAACAGGAATAATGAAAAACTGTTTTTT; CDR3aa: CASMRRNRNNEKLFF
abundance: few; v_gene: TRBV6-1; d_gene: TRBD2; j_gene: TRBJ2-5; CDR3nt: TGTGCCAGCAGTGCTCCTATGGGACTAGCGGGGGGGTCCCCTAGGGAGACCCAGTACTTC; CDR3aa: CASSAPMGLAGGSPRETQYF
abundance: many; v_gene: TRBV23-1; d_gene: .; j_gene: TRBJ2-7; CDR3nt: TGCGCCAGCAGTCCCAGAGTTGGTAGCTCCTACGAGCAGTACTTC; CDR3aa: CASSPRVGSSYEQYF
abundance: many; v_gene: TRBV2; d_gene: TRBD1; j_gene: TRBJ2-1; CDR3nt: TGTGCCAGCAGCCCTGGGGACAGGGGAAAGTTCTTC; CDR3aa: CASSPGDRGKFF
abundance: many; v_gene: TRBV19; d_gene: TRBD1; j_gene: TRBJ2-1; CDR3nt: TGTGCCAGTAGTGTCGGGACAGGGACGTACAATGAGCAGTTCTTC; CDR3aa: CASSVGTGTYNEQFF
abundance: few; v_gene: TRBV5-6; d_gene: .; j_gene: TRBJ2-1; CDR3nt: TGTGCCAGCAGCCGGCGGGACCATTACAATGAGCAGTTCTTC; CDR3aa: CASSRRDHYNEQFF
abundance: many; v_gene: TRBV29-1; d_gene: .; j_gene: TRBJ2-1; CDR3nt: TGCAGCGTTGGGGGTGGGCAGCTTAGCTACAATGAGCAGTTCTTC; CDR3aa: CSVGGGQLSYNEQFF
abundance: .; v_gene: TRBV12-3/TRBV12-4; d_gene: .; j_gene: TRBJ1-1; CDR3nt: TGTGCCAGTTCGGGGGCCACCGGCCGGGCTTTCTTT; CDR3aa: CASSGATGRAFF
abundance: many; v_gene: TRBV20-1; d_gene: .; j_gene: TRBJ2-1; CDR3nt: TGCAGTGCTAGAGTCCGGAAATCCTACAATGAGCAGTTCTTC; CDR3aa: CSARVRKSYNEQFF
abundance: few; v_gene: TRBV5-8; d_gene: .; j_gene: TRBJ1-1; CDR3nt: TGTGCCAGCAGCCTAGGGGCCGCCGGGGAAGCTTTCTTT; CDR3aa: CASSLGAAGEAFF
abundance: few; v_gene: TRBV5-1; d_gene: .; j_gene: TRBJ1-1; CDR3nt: TGCGCCAGCAGCTTGGTCTCCAGGAACACTGAAGCTTTCTTT; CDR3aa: CASSLVSRNTEAFF
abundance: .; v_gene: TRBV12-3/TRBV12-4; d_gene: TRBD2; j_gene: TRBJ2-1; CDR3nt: TGTGCCAGCAGTTTGAGAAGCGGGAGCTCCTACAATGAGCAGTTCTTC; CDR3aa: CASSLRSGSSYNEQFF
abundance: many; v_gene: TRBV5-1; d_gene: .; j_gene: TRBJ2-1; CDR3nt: TGCGCCAGCAGCTCCGGGGGCTACAATGAGCAGTTCTTC; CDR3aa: CASSSGGYNEQFF
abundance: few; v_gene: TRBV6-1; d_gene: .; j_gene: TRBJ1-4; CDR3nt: TGTGCCAGCAGTGTTGGAAGGGGCGGCGAAAAACTGTTTTTT; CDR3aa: CASSVGRGGEKLFF
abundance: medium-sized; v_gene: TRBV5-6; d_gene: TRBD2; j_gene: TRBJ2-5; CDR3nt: TGTGCCAGCAGCCGTCGACTAGCGGGAGGGGCGGAGACCCAGTACTTC; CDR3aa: CASSRRLAGGAETQYF
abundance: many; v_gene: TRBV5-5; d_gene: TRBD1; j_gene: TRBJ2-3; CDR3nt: TGTGCCAGCAGCTTGGGGGACAGGGGTTTTGATACGCAGTATTTT; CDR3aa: CASSLGDRGFDTQYF
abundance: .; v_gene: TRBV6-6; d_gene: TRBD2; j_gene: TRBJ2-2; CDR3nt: TGTGCCAGCAGTTACCCTACTAGCGGTGGGGGAGAGGAGCTGTTTTTT; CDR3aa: CASSYPTSGGGEELFF
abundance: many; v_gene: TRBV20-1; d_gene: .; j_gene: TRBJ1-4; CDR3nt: TGCAGTGCTAGAGATCAGACTAATGAAAAACTGTTTTTT; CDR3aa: CSARDQTNEKLFF
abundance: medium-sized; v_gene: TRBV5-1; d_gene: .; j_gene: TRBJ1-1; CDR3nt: TGCGCCAGCAGCTTGGGGTATCAGAACACTGAAGCTTTCTTT; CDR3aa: CASSLGYQNTEAFF
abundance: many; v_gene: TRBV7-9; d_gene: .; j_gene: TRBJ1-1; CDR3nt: TGTGCCAGCAGCCCTGCGGGGGTAGTATTCGGCACTGAAGCTTTCTTT; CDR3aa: CASSPAGVVFGTEAFF
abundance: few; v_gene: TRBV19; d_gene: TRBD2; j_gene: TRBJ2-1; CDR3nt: TGTGCCAGTAGTTCACGGGGGGGAGCACGTGATGAGCAGTTCTTC; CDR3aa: CASSSRGGARDEQFF
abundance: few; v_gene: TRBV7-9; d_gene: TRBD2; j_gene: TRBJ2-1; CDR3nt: TGTGCCAGCAACCCTGGGGGGGACAATGAGCAGTTCTTC; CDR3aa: CASNPGGDNEQFF
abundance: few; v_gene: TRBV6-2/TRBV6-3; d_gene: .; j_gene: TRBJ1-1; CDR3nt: TGTGCCAGCAGTTATACGAACACTGAAGCTTTCTTT; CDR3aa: CASSYTNTEAFF
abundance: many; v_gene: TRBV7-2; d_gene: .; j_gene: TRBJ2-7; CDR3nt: TGTGCCAGCAGCCCGCCGCGGGGAGAGCAGTACTTC; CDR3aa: CASSPPRGEQYF
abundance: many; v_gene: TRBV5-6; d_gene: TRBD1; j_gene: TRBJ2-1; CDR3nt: TGTGCCAGCAGCTTGTCCGGGACAGGGTACAATGAGCAGTTCTTC; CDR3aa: CASSLSGTGYNEQFF
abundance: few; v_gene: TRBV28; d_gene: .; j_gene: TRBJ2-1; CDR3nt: TGTGCCAGCAGTTCCGGACCAATCATGCTCCGTGAGCAGTTCTTC; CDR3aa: CASSSGPIMLREQFF
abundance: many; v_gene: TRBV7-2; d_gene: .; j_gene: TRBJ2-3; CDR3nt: TGTGCCAGCAGCACCCAATACACAGATACGCAGTATTTT; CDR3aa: CASSTQYTDTQYF
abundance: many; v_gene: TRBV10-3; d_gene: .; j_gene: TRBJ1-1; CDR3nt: TGTGCCACCCGGACGGCGGGGAGCACTGAAGCTTTCTTT; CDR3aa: CATRTAGSTEAFF
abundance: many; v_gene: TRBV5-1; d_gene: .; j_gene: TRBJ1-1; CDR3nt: TGCGCCAGCAGCTTGGACAGGGTGACTGAAGCTTTCTTT; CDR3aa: CASSLDRVTEAFF
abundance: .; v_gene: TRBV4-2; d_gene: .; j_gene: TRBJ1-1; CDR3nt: TGTGCCAGCAGCCAAGATACCCAAAAGCGGACTGAAGCTTTCTTT; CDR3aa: CASSQDTQKRTEAFF
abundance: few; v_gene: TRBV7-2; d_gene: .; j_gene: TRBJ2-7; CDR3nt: TGTGCCAGCAGCTTAGATAGGATCGAGCAGTACTTC; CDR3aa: CASSLDRIEQYF
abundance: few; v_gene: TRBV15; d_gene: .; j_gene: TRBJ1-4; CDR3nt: TGTGCCACCAGCAGAGTTGGGGCGGCGGAAAAACTGTTTTTT; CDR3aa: CATSRVGAAEKLFF
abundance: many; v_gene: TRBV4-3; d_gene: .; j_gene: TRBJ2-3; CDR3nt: TGCGCCAGCAGCCAATTGGGGGGAAATACGCAGTATTTT; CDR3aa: CASSQLGGNTQYF
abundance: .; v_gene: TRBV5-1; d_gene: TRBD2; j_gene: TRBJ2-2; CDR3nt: TGCGCCAGCAGAGCGGGACCAGCGCTGGGGGAGCTGTTTTTT; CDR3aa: CASRAGPALGELFF
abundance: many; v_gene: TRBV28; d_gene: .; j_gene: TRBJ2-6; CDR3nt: TGTGCCAGCAGTTTATTGGGTGGAACCGGGGCCAACGTCCTGACTTTC; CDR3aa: CASSLLGGTGANVLTF
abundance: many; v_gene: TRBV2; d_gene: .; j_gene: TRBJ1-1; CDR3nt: TGTGCCAGCAGCGTTAGGAGCACTGAAGACATCTTT; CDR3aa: CASSVRSTEDIF
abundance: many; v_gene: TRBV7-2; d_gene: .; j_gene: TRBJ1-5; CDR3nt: TGTGCCAGCAGCTTAGGCAGCCGGGGACAGCCCCAGCATTTT; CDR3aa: CASSLGSRGQPQHF
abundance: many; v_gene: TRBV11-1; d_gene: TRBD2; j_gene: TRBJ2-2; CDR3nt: TGTGCCAGCAGCCAGGGACTAGCGGGAGGATCCGGGGAGCTGTTTTTT; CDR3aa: CASSQGLAGGSGELFF
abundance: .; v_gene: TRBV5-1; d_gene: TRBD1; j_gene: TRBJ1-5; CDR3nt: TGCGCCAGCAGCTCTTGGGCGGGACAGCCCCAGCGTTTT; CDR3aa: CASSSWAGQPQRF